This T cell receptor beta chain was recorded in a study of shared clonotypes between healthy human individuals. Overall study results and limits: Naive CD4 clonotype sharing across a few donors was approximately 5%. In this cohort, only blood was sampled, and tissue repertoires likely differ. Rarefaction gave evidence that sorted-subset sequencing remained incomplete despite large depth.

Naive-designated CD8 cells lacked CD45RO, were positively enriched for CCR7, and omitted terminally differentiated effector memory CD45RA+ cells. Remarks on this clone: Its antigen is unknown.

Clones were sequenced by immunoSEQ multiplex PCR, and TCRdb holds only the in-frame ones, with some missing. The sample shows 1.5 million to 2.5 million clones, about 95% of them seen only once. Per the germline V gene, CDR1 is MGHRA and CDR2 is YSYEKL. V was shortened by 5 bases and J by 5 bases, with 12 bases between the two germline ends. This CDR3 is built from 14 residues. This sequence was found in a young man in good health. The gene calls are TRBV4-1 and TRBJ1-4; D may be TRBD1 (6 bases). The sample taken for sequencing was naive CD8+ T cells sorted from blood. CDR3 amino acids: CASSSQGMNEKLFF. The DNA for the CDR3 is TGCGCCAGCAGCTCCCAGGGGATGAATGAAAAACTGTTTTTT.